This TCR beta chain was captured in a study of T cells after yellow fever vaccination. Study-level background: Any fraction with a low cell number was prepared using SMART-Seq v4 Ultra Low Input. Study findings and constraints: Sorted repertoires could include abundant contaminating clonotypes from bulk cells. It was a weaker secondary response, yet one that peaked faster, at day 5 versus 15.

Making TCR cDNA involved 5'RACE template switching, which added UMIs and a universal primer site. Each CDR3 protein gets one entry after TCRdb re-called the 5' RACE reads with MiXCR. The sample holds some 400,000 distinct CDR3 sequences, 6.2% seen once. This clonotype has at least ten counts. The antigen remains unidentified. Trimming removed 6 bases at V and 4 bases at J, with 9 bases between. The CDR3 has 13 residues. Germline V gene data show CDR1 as MNHNS and CDR2 as SASEGT. This clonotype was sampled from a man between 25 and 39 years old who received the YFV17D yellow fever vaccine. The material was PBMCs, obtained 5 days after the yellow fever booster vaccination. The chain uses TRBV6-1 and TRBJ2-2; D call uncertain. CDR3 sequence: CASRMTSTGELFF. For the CDR3, the DNA is TGTGCCAGCAGAATGACAAGCACCGGGGAGCTGTTTTTT.